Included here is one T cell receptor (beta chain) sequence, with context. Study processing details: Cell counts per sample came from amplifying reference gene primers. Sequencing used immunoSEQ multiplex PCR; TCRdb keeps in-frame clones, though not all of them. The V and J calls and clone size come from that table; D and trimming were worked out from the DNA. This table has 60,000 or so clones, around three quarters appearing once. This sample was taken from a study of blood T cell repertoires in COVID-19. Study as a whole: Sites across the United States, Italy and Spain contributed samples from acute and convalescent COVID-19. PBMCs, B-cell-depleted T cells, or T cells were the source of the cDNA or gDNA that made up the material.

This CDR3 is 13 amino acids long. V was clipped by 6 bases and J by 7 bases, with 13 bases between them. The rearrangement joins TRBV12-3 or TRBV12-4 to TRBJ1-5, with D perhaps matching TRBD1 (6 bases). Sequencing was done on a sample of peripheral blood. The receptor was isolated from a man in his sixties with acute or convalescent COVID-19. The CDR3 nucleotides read TGTGCCAGCAGGGGGGGGCAAAGCCAGCCCCAGCATTTT. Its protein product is CASRGGQSQPQHF.